This T cell receptor (beta chain) originates from a study of T cell responses to AZD1222 COVID-19 vaccine. Study-wide results and limits: Mostly white British, mostly female donors; authors suggested clonal diversity may be underestimated.

Using immunoSEQ multiplex PCR, the repertoire was profiled, and TCRdb retains in-frame clones only, with some absent. The repertoire holds over 110,000 clones, with approximately 90% as singletons. The CDR3 covers 15 residues. The V end was cut by 5 bases, the J end by 2 bases, with 14 bases between. CDR1 and CDR2 (germline): SEHNR, FQNEAQ (reference sequence). Remarks on this clone: The antigen remains unidentified.

The sample consisted of peripheral blood, taken 28 days after the second AZD1222 dose. The chain is built from TRBV7-9 and TRBJ2-3; D may correspond to TRBD1 or TRBD2 (5 bases each). The sequence came from an adult who received the AZD1222 COVID-19 vaccine. CDR3 sequence: CASSPQGVFTDTQYF. The CDR3 DNA sequence: TGTGCCAGCAGCCCCCAGGGAGTATTCACAGATACGCAGTATTTT.